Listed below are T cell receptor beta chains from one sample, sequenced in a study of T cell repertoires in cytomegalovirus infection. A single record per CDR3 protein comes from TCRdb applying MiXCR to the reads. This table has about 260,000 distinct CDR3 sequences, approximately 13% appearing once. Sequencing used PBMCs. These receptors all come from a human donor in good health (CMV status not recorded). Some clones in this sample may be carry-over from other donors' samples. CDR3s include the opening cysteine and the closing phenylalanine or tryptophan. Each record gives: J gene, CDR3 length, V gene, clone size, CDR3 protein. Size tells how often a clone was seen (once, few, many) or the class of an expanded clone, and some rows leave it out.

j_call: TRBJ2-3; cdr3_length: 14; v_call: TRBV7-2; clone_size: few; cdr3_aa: CASSLRTRTDTQYF
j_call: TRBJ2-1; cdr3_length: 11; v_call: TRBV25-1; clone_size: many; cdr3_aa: CASSDTDEQFF
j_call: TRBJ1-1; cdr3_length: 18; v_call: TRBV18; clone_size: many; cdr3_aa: CASSFMASLGEGNTEAFF
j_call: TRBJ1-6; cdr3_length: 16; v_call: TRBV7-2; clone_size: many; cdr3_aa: CASSKNVAGANSPLHF
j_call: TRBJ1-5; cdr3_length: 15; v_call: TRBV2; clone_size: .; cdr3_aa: CASSEGQGGHQPQHF
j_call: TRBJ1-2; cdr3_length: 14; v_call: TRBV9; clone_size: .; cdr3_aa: CASSVGTENYGYTF
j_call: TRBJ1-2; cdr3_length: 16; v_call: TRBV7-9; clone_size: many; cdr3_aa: CASSLKPDRDGYGYTF
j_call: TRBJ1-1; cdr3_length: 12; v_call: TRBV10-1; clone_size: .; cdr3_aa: CASSDVYTSDFF
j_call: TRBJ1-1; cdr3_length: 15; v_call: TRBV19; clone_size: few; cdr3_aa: CASSTRSRDTAEAFF
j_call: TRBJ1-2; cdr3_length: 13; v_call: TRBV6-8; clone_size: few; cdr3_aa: CASNSWGLGGYTF
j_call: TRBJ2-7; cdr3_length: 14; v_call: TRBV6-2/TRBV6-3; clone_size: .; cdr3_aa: CASTGTRRPYEQYF
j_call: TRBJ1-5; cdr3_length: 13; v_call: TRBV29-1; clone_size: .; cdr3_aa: CSVSQGGDQPQHF
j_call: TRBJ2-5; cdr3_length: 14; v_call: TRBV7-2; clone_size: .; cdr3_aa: CASSRGGYQETQYF
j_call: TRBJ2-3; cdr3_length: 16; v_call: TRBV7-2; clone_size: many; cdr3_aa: CASSSSGLDRPDTQYF
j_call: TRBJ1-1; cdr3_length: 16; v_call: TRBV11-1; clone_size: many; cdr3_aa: CASSLAGQGKNTEAFF
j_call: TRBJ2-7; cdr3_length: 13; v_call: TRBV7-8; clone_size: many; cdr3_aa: CASSLPGQGEQYF
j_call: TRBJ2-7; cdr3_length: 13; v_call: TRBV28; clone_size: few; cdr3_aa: CASSLRVGAHPRF
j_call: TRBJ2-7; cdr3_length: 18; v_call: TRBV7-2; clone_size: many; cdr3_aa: CASSLSRWGLAGGGEQYF
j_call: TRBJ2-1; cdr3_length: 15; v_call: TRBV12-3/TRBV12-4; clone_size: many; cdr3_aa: CASSQLTTEYNEQFF
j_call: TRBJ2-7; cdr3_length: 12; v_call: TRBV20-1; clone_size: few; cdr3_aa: CSAREPPNEQYF
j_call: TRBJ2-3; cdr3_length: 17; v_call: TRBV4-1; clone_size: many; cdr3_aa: CASSQDMVGPSTDTQYF
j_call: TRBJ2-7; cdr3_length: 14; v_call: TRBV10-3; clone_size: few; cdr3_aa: CAISESTGAYEQYF
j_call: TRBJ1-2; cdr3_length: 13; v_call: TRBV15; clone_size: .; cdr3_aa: CATSRAGTPGYTF